Listed here are 15 T cell receptor beta chains from one sample, sequenced in a study of T cell clonality in common variable immunodeficiency. Assay used: immunoSEQ multiplex PCR; TCRdb lists only in-frame clones, some missing. The sample presents some 60,000 clones, none singletons. The specimen was peripheral blood mononuclear cells. Receptor source: a person aged 18 to 75 in good health.

This clone was seen repeatedly, ten times or more. The read is 3 residues too short to cover the CDR3 end, so that end is filled in from the germline J gene. The chain couples TRBV7-1 to TRBJ2-5; 11 bases match TRBD2. TRBV7-1 is an ORF, and what it does is uncertain. The CDR3 has 20 amino acids. With V trimmed by 2 bases and J by 5 bases, 19 bases remained unmatched. The part of the CDR3 DNA that was read is TGTGCCAGCAGCTCAAACCCTTGGGCTAGCGGGAGGTGGGTCCAGGAGACC. Translation gives CASSSNPWASGRWVQET. The whole CDR3 sequence is CASSSNPWASGRWVQETQYF.

This clone has ten or more counts. The CDR3 extends 3 residues past the end of the read, so its final part is completed from the germline J gene. V gene TRBV20-1 combines with J gene TRBJ2-7; 7 bases agree with TRBD2. Trimming took 3 bases from V and 6 from J; bases not matched to a gene: 8. This CDR3 is 13 amino acids long. CDR1 DFQATT and CDR2 SNEGSKA come from the germline V gene (reference sequence). Here the CDR3 reads CSASRLAKTEQYF. CDR3 DNA (partial): TGCAGTGCTAGTCGACTAGCCAAAACCGAG.

This clone was counted ten times or more. The read stops 3 residues short of the end of the CDR3; the missing end is completed from the germline J gene. This chain links TRBV23-1 with TRBJ1-4; D is unclear. TRBV23-1 is reported as an ORF; its role is uncertain. The CDR3 has 14 residues. V was trimmed by 1 base and J by 9 bases, leaving 12 bases between them. The CDR3 DNA, read in part, is TGCGCCAGCAGTCAATATAAGGGCTCTCAAAAA. Protein: CASSQYKGSQK. The whole CDR3 sequence reads CASSQYKGSQKLFF.

This clone has only a few counts. The sequence runs out 3 residues before the end of the CDR3; the remainder is reconstructed from the germline J gene. The chain uses TRBV5-1 and TRBJ1-2; D unresolved. Germline CDR1 SGHRS, CDR2 YFSETQ. The ends were cut back, 0 bases at V and 4 bases at J, with 13 bases in the middle. The CDR3 length is 15 residues. CDR3 DNA, as far as it was read: TGCGCCAGCAGCTTGGGGCAGGCGTCCGCCTATGGC. It translates to CASSLGQASAYG. The entire CDR3 protein reads CASSLGQASAYGYTF.

This clone occurred many times. The read halts 3 residues ahead of the CDR3 end, with the missing end drawn from the germline J gene. J is TRBJ2-3 and V is TRBV9; possibly TRBD2 for D (6 bases). Looked up from germline, CDR1 is SGDLS and CDR2 is YYNGEE. There are 15 residues in the CDR3. V gave up 2 bases and J gave up 0 bases, with 10 bases separating them. The CDR3 DNA, read in part, is TGTGCCAGCAGCGTCGGGACTTCCAGCACAGATACG. This codes for CASSVGTSSTDT. The entire CDR3 protein is CASSVGTSSTDTQYF.

This clone was seen at least ten times. The read gets to within 3 residues of the CDR3 end, and the germline J gene fills in the rest. The chain combines TRBV19 with TRBJ2-4; weak D call: TRBD1 (6 bases). V was shortened by 7 bases and J by 0 bases, with 16 bases between the two germline ends. The CDR3 is made up of 16 amino acids. Germline loops: CDR1 LNHDA, CDR2 SQIVND (reference sequence). Incomplete CDR3 DNA: TGTGCCAGTAATCCGGGACACTTAATAGCCAAAAACATT. Protein: CASNPGHLIAKNI. The whole CDR3 sequence is CASNPGHLIAKNIQYF.

This clone was seen at least ten times. The CDR3 is cut off 3 residues early in the read; its end comes from the germline J gene. The chain has TRBV19 and TRBJ2-1; D gene uncertain. This CDR3 contains 13 residues. V was pared by 3 bases and J by 4 bases, with 7 bases between. The germline V gene encodes CDR1 LNHDA and CDR2 SQIVND (reference sequence). The sequenced CDR3 bases are TGTGCCAGTAGTATTACAGAGTACAATGAG. This translates into CASSITEYNE. The complete CDR3 sequence is CASSITEYNEQFF.

This clone has ten or more counts. The read ends 3 residues before the CDR3 terminus; that terminus is restored from the germline J gene. J is TRBJ1-4 and V is TRBV12-3 or TRBV12-4; possible D gene TRBD1, 6 bases. This CDR3 spans 16 amino acids. The V end lost 6 bases, the J end lost 6 bases, and 20 bases lay between the germline ends. The covered CDR3 bases are TGTGCCAGCAGGGGGGCAAGAGGGGAACAAGATGAAAAA. Encoded protein: CASRGARGEQDEK. The whole CDR3 protein reads CASRGARGEQDEKLFF.

This clone was seen repeatedly, ten times or more. The CDR3 end lies 3 residues beyond the end of the read and is filled in from the germline J gene. The J gene is TRBJ2-7, the V gene TRBV20-1; 8 positions match TRBD2. Germline V gives CDR1 DFQATT, CDR2 SNEGSKA (reference sequence). The CDR3 is made up of 13 amino acids. V dropped 5 bases and J dropped 3; count of bases not matched to a gene: 6. CDR3 loop: CSAPSSGSYEQYF. The CDR3 DNA, read in part, is TGCAGTGCTCCTTCCAGCGGGAGCTACGAG.

This clone was picked up many times. Read sequence stops 3 residues before the CDR3 end, and the germline J gene provides the missing end. The chain uses TRBV2 and TRBJ2-7; the D gene is possibly TRBD1 (6 bases). CDR3 length: 14 amino acids. Trimming left V 8 bases short and J 2 bases short, with 16 bases between. Looked up from germline, CDR1 is SNHLY and CDR2 is FYNNEI. CDR3 residues: CASPQGTPTYEQYF. The part of the CDR3 DNA that was read is TGTGCCAGCCCACAGGGAACCCCTACCTACGAG.

This clone was counted at least ten times. The read stops 3 residues short of the end of the CDR3; the missing end is completed from the germline J gene. The rearrangement uses TRBV27 and TRBJ1-1, with TRBD1 matching 7 bases. V lost 4 bases to trimming and J lost 3 bases; unmatched junction nucleotides: 11. CDR3 size: 16 residues. Germline CDR1 MNHEY, CDR2 SMNVEV (reference sequence). CDR3 sequence reads: CASSSHRGLGDTEAFF. CDR3 bases read: TGTGCCAGCAGTTCACACAGGGGTCTGGGAGACACTGAA.

This clone was detected many times. Sequencing ends 3 residues short of the CDR3 end; the germline J gene provides the rest. The chain joins TRBV23-1 to TRBJ2-1, with a tentative D call TRBD1 (5 bases). TRBV23-1 is an open reading frame whose function is uncertain. CDR3 size: 16 residues. The V and J ends lost 3 bases and 6 bases respectively, with 18 bases between them. The DNA read from the CDR3 is TGCGCCAGCAGTCACCACCTAGGGGAAACGGGCAATGAG. It yields the protein CASSHHLGETGNE. The CDR3, in full, reads CASSHHLGETGNEQFF.

Points on this clone: One end of the junction varies from germline; a read error may be responsible. The CDR3 end is not reached by the read, which stops 3 residues before it; the germline J gene fills it in. The chain carries TRBV2 and TRBJ2-1; 10 bases line up with TRBD1. Germline V lookup: CDR1 SNHLY, CDR2 FYNNEI. This CDR3 contains 13 residues. The CDR3 loop is CASGDRGYDEQFF. The sequenced part of the CDR3 DNA is TGTGCCAGCGGGGACAGGGGCTACGATGAG.

This clone appeared many times. This CDR3 is CASSRAGESTDTQYF. Partial CDR3 DNA: TGTGCCAGCAGTCGTGCCGGGGAAAGCACAGATACG. The V call is TRBV12-3 or TRBV12-4, the J call TRBJ2-3; perhaps TRBD2 as D (5 bases). The read ends 3 residues early relative to the CDR3; the germline J gene fills the gap. The CDR3 runs to 15 residues. V lost 5 bases, J lost 0 bases, and 12 bases lay in between.

This clone has at least ten counts. The read terminates 3 residues before the CDR3 end, so the remaining end is supplied by the germline J gene. The V and J genes are TRBV9 and TRBJ2-2; 10 bases align to TRBD2. The CDR3 length is 17 residues. Losses at the gene ends were 0 bases for V and 7 bases for J; bases not matched to a gene: 9. Germline V gene lookup returns CDR1 SGDLS and CDR2 YYNGEE. The sequenced CDR3 bases are TGTGCCAGCAGCGTAGGTGGGCTAGCGGGAGTGTTCGGGGAG. Translated: CASSVGGLAGVFGE. The whole CDR3 protein is CASSVGGLAGVFGELFF.